Listed below are T cell receptor beta chains from one sample, sequenced in a study of spatial heterogeneity in lung cancer. TCRdb processed the 5' RACE reads anew with MiXCR; each CDR3 protein has one entry. Of 20,000 to 30,000 distinct CDR3 sequences listed, approximately 9% are singletons. The sequencing here drew on lung tumor tissue, taken at surgery. The receptors derive from a male donor with early-stage non-small cell lung cancer. CDR3s include the opening cysteine and the closing phenylalanine or tryptophan. A D gene is named only where the DNA matches it firmly. Some rows have no size entry. The others give once, few or many, or a class for an expanded clone.

V gene,J gene,clone size,D gene,CDR3 DNA,CDR3 protein
TRBV27,TRBJ2-7,few,-,TGTGCCAGCAGTTTATGGGGGGGGCTGGAGCAGTACTTC,CASSLWGGLEQYF
TRBV7-2,TRBJ2-5,-,TRBD1,TGTGCCAGCAGCCCTACAGGGGGCGGGCCCCAGTACTTC,CASSPTGGGPQYF
TRBV7-3,TRBJ2-2,many,TRBD1,TGTGCCAGCAGGGCAGGGGGCTCCAACACCGGGGAGCTGTTTTTT,CASRAGGSNTGELFF
TRBV6-6,TRBJ2-1,-,-,TGTGCCAGCAGTTACTCGAGTTCCAGCGGCTACAATGAGCAGTTCTTC,CASSYSSSSGYNEQFF
TRBV5-1,TRBJ2-6,-,-,TGCGCCAGCACCATCAGCCAGTCTGGGGCCAACGTCCTGACTTTC,CASTISQSGANVLTF
TRBV7-6,TRBJ1-5,few,TRBD1,TGTGCCAGCAGCTTAGCGGAGGACAGGACCAATCAGCCCCAGCATTTT,CASSLAEDRTNQPQHF
TRBV5-1,TRBJ2-7,many,TRBD1,TGCGCCAGCAGCTTAGGGCCGGGACAGGGGACTGGGGAGCAGTACTTC,CASSLGPGQGTGEQYF
TRBV7-2,TRBJ1-5,medium-sized,-,TGTGCCAGCAGCCTACAGGGTGATCAGCCCCAGCATTTT,CASSLQGDQPQHF
TRBV13,TRBJ2-1,few,TRBD2,TGTGCCAGCAGCTTAGGCCGCGGGGGGGTCCCCTACAATGAGCAGTTCTTC,CASSLGRGGVPYNEQFF
TRBV28,TRBJ1-2,many,-,TGTGCCAGCAGTGGGCCGGAGGTAAACTATGGCTACACCTTC,CASSGPEVNYGYTF
TRBV7-2,TRBJ1-1,many,-,TGTGCCAGCAGCTTTGGACGGTTGAACACTGAAGCTTTCTTT,CASSFGRLNTEAFF
TRBV7-2,TRBJ1-4,-,-,TGTGCCAGCAGCCGACGCTTGGGGGGTGAAAAACTGTTTTTT,CASSRRLGGEKLFF
TRBV28,TRBJ2-1,many,TRBD2,TGTGCCAGCAGTCCAACCGGGACTAGCGGCAACAATGAGCAGTTCTTC,CASSPTGTSGNNEQFF
TRBV15,TRBJ1-5,many,-,TGTGCCACCAGCAGAGTGTCAAAGTTGTTTTCTCCGGGGGAGCCTCATAGCAATCAGCCCCAGCATTTT,CATSRVSKLFSPGEPHSNQPQHF
TRBV20-1,TRBJ1-4,many,TRBD1,TGCAGTGCCCTGGGACAGGGGGTGGAAAAACTGTTTTTT,CSALGQGVEKLFF
TRBV5-1,TRBJ2-3,many,TRBD1,TGCGCCAGCAGCTTGGCCCGGGACAGACTCACAGATACGCAGTATTTT,CASSLARDRLTDTQYF
TRBV7-2,TRBJ2-7,many,-,TGTGCCAGCGGACAGAATCACGAGCAGTACTTC,CASGQNHEQYF
TRBV10-3,TRBJ2-3,medium-sized,TRBD2,TGTGCCATCAGTGAATGGGGAGGACTAGCGGGAGGGCCGGAGAATACGCAGTATTTT,CAISEWGGLAGGPENTQYF
TRBV7-6,TRBJ2-3,few,-,TGTGCCAGCAGCTTAAGCCTAGCGAACACAGATACGCAGTATTTT,CASSLSLANTDTQYF
TRBV9,TRBJ2-7,-,TRBD1,TGTGCCAGCAGCTCGGGGACAGGGTACGAGCAGTACTTC,CASSSGTGYEQYF
TRBV20-1,TRBJ1-2,many,TRBD1,TGCAGTGCTGGGGACAGGGCAAGCACCTATGGCTACACCTTC,CSAGDRASTYGYTF
TRBV7-9,TRBJ2-1,few,TRBD2,TGTGCCAGCAGCTCCAGACTAGCGGGGGCTTACAATGAGCAGTTCTTC,CASSSRLAGAYNEQFF
TRBV28,TRBJ2-7,few,TRBD2,TGTGCCAGCAGTCCCGCCGGACTAGCGGGAGGTTCATCCGAGCAGTACTTC,CASSPAGLAGGSSEQYF
TRBV20-1,TRBJ2-2,many,-,TGCAGTGCTAGAGATGTTTGGGACGGGGAGCTGTTTTTT,CSARDVWDGELFF
TRBV12-3/TRBV12-4,TRBJ1-4,few,TRBD1,TGTGCCAGCAGCCCGGGACAGGATAATGAAAAACTGTTTTTT,CASSPGQDNEKLFF
TRBV29-1,TRBJ2-3,many,-,TGCAGCGTGGGGGGACACCCATGGGGCACAGATACGCAGTATTTT,CSVGGHPWGTDTQYF
TRBV7-2,TRBJ1-6,many,-,TGTGCCAGCGGACCCTACCTTGTCTCACCCCTCCACTTT,CASGPYLVSPLHF
TRBV6-2/TRBV6-3,TRBJ2-7,-,-,TGTGCCAGCAGCCTCTCCGGGGCCTACGAGCAGTACTTC,CASSLSGAYEQYF
TRBV9,TRBJ2-1,few,-,TGTGCCAGCAGCGTAGACCTGTCCTACAATGAGCAGTTCTTC,CASSVDLSYNEQFF